What follows is one T cell receptor beta chain and its context. In TCRdb, the 5' RACE reads were re-called with MiXCR into one record per CDR3 protein. The sample lists some 17,000 distinct CDR3 sequences, about 16% occurring once. This specimen comes from a study of HIV-infected patients and healthy controls. The sequenced sample was CD8+ T cells from blood. This TCR derives from a human donor in good health.

CDR3 sequence: CASSLIRGSDNEQFF. The CDR3 DNA sequence: TGTGCCAGCAGCTTAATCAGGGGCTCGGACAATGAGCAGTTCTTC. The V gene is TRBV7-9, the J gene TRBJ2-1, with D possibly being TRBD1 (6 bases). V was pared by 2 bases and J by 5 bases, with 13 bases between. The CDR3 totals 15 residues. Germline V gene sequence: CDR1 SEHNR, CDR2 FQNEAQ (reference sequence). The full variable domain, with the rest looked up from reference TRBV7-9 and TRBJ2-1, is DTGVSQNPRHKITKRGQNVTFRCDPISEHNRLYWYRQTLGQGPEFLTYFQNEAQLEKSRLLSDRFSAERPKGSFSTLEIQRTEQGDSAMYLCASSLIRGSDNEQFFGPGTRLTVL.